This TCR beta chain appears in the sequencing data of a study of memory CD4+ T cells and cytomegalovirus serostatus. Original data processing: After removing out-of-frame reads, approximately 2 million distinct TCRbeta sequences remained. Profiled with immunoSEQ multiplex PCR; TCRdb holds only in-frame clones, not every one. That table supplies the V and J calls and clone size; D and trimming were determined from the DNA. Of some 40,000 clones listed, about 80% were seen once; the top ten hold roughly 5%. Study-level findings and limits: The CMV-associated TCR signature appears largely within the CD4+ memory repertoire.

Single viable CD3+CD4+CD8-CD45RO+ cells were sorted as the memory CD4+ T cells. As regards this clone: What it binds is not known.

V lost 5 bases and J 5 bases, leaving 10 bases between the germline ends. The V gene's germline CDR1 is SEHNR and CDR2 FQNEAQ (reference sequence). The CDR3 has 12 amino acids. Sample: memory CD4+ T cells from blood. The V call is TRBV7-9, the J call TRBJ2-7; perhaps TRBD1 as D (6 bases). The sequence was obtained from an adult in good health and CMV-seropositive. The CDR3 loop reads CASSRGQNEQYF. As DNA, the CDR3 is TGTGCCAGCAGCCGCGGACAGAACGAGCAGTACTTC. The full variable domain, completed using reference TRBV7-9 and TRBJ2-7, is DTGVSQNPRHKITKRGQNVTFRCDPISEHNRLYWYRQTLGQGPEFLTYFQNEAQLEKSRLLSDRFSAERPKGSFSTLEIQRTEQGDSAMYLCASSRGQNEQYFGPGTRLTVT.